This TCR beta chain was identified during a study of multiple sclerosis patients with progressive multifocal leukoencephalopathy. Time point indicated: time of PML onset. PML was confirmed by JC virus DNA in cerebrospinal fluid. Every listed patient previously received interferon beta; all PML patients were women. At PML onset, T3 blood samples were taken. Study findings and constraints: PML-onset expanded TRB clones were detectable before and during natalizumab therapy.

After removal of 11 bases from V and 0 bases from J, the junction contained 11 bases not matched to a gene. The CDR3 length is 15 residues. Germline CDR1 reads MNHNS; CDR2 reads SASEGT. The protocol was immunoSEQ multiplex PCR, while the TCRdb copy is restricted to in-frame clones and leaves out a portion. The data show about 30,000 clones, approximately 85% seen once. Of note for this clone: Its antigen is still unknown.

V gene TRBV6-1 combines with J gene TRBJ2-3; 7 bases match TRBD2. This specimen consisted of PBMCs, obtained from a patient treated with natalizumab. The receptor's source is a woman in her 30s with progressive multifocal leukoencephalopathy. The DNA for the CDR3 is TGTGCCGGCCGCCGGGACTACGCTAGCACAGATACGCAGTATTTT. This sequence encodes CAGRRDYASTDTQYF.